The TCR beta chain under discussion was sequenced for a study of cytomegalovirus exposure and HLA in healthy donors. A multiplex PCR was run with 60 Vbeta primers and 13 Jbeta primers. Produced via immunoSEQ multiplex PCR; TCRdb's table is partial and in-frame only. The sample lists 150,000 to 200,000 clones, less than 90% seen once, with 1.5% to 2% in the top ten. A note on this clone: As yet, its antigen is unknown.

Study-level points and caveats: Looking again later, the authors saw that most CMV-associated TCR beta chains seemed HLA-restricted.

CDR1 and CDR2 from the germline V gene are SGHVS and FQNEAQ. Trimming shortened V by 4 bases and J by 3 bases, and 9 bases separated the two germline ends. This CDR3 spans 13 amino acids. This chain joins TRBV7-8 and TRBJ1-1; TRBD1 might be the D (6 bases). This clonotype was obtained from a man between 18 and 29 years old in good health and CMV-seronegative. Sequencing was done on a sample of PBMCs. In DNA form, the CDR3 reads TGTGCCAGCAGCTGGACAGACGACACTGAAGCTTTCTTT. The encoded protein is CASSWTDDTEAFF.